What follows are 32 T cell receptor beta chains derived from one specimen sequenced in a study of CD8 T cells in ankylosing spondylitis. Study-wide findings and caveats: Blood of patients with ankylosing spondylitis appeared to be characterized by a TCR beta motif of seven or eight highly homologous variants.

These receptors lack a known antigen. TCRdb processed the 5' RACE reads anew with MiXCR; each CDR3 protein has one entry. The sample records more than 600,000 distinct CDR3 sequences, 15% to 20% being singletons. The sequencing sample was made of blood, either unsorted or a sorted T cell fraction (not recorded which). Source of these receptors: a male donor with ankylosing spondylitis.

The sample holds a few counts of this clonotype. This chain connects TRBV4-3 to TRBJ2-2; the D gene is possibly TRBD1 (6 bases). The CDR3 sequence is 16 residues long. CDR1 is LGHNA, CDR2 YSLEER, per germline. V gave up 3 bases and J gave up 3 bases, with 14 bases separating them. The CDR3, as DNA: TGCGCCAGCAGCCAGAACAGGGTCAAGGACACCGGGGAGCTGTTTTTT. This codes for CASSQNRVKDTGELFF.

This clonotype has just a few counts. The chain carries TRBV7-9 and TRBJ1-1, with D maybe TRBD1 (5 bases). Germline values: CDR1 SEHNR, CDR2 FQNEAQ (reference sequence). The CDR3 has 15 amino acids. V was trimmed by 3 bases and J by 6 bases, leaving 17 bases between them. The CDR3 here is CASSFDGRGRSEAFF. CDR3 bases: TGTGCCAGCAGCTTTGATGGGAGGGGCAGATCTGAAGCTTTCTTT.

This clonotype was detected only a few times. The genes are TRBV2 and TRBJ2-1; TRBD1 might be the D (6 bases). Trimming removed 7 bases at V and 2 bases at J, with 15 bases between. The germline gives CDR1 SNHLY, CDR2 FYNNEI. CDR3 length: 15 residues. CDR3: CASNPPDRPYNEQFF. For the CDR3, the DNA is TGTGCCAGCAATCCCCCGGACAGACCCTACAATGAGCAGTTCTTC.

The chain employs TRBV5-4 and TRBJ1-2, with a possible D match to TRBD1 (5 bases). The CDR3 is 17 amino acids. The germline gives CDR1 SGHNT, CDR2 YYREEE (reference sequence). V was pared by 6 bases and J by 4 bases, with 25 bases between. DNA for the CDR3: TGTGCCAGCACTCCCGGTGGGGGGAAGGTGGGCTTCTATGGCTACACCTTC. Translating gives CASTPGGGKVGFYGYTF. Together with reference TRBV5-4 and TRBJ1-2, the CDR3 gives the full variable domain: ETGVTQSPTHLIKTRGQQVTLRCSSQSGHNTVSWYQQALGQGPQFIFQYYREEENGRGNFPPRFSGLQFPNYSSELNVNALELDDSALYLCASTPGGGKVGFYGYTFGSGTRLTVV.

This chain joins TRBV21-1 and TRBJ1-5; the D call in the table, TRBD1, was not verified against the DNA. TRBV21-1 is a recognized pseudogene. CDR3 length: 13 residues. This chain's CDR3 is CASDRGSNQPQHF. The CDR3, as DNA: TGTGCCAGTGACAGGGGTAGCAATCAGCCCCAGCATTTT.

This rearrangement joins TRBV20-1 to TRBJ2-5; 7 positions match TRBD1. V was pared by 6 bases and J by 3 bases, with 4 bases of the junction left unmatched. Germline lookup yields CDR1 DFQATT and CDR2 SNEGSKA (reference sequence). This CDR3 spans 12 amino acids. CDR3 residues: CSATGQKETQYF. CDR3 DNA sequence: TGCAGTGCCACGGGACAGAAAGAGACCCAGTACTTC.

This clonotype was detected many times. The genes are TRBV27 and TRBJ1-1, with 9 positions matching TRBD1. CDR3 length: 15 residues. The V gene end was trimmed by 2 bases and the J gene end by 3 bases; junction bases not matched to a gene: 4. The germline CDR1 and CDR2 sequences are MNHEY and SMNVEV (reference sequence). CDR3 bases: TGTGCCAGCAGTTTAAGCGGGGACAGGGACACTGAAGCTTTCTTT. It yields the protein CASSLSGDRDTEAFF.

This clonotype was found a few times. The chain combines TRBV12-5 with TRBJ2-5; 12 bases line up with TRBD2. The CDR3 length is 18 residues. Germline lookup yields CDR1 LGHNT and CDR2 FRNRAP. Germline trimming cut 2 bases from V and 4 bases from J; bases unmatched to any gene: 11. CDR3 DNA sequence: TGTGCTAGTGGTTTGCCCAGCGCTAGCGGGAGGGCGGGAGAGACCCAGTACTTC. Residues: CASGLPSASGRAGETQYF.

This clonotype was counted only a few times. The chain employs TRBV7-9 and TRBJ2-2; D call uncertain. Germline loops: CDR1 SEHNR, CDR2 FQNEAQ (reference sequence). Trimming removed 5 bases at V and 5 bases at J, with 6 bases between. The CDR3 is 12 residues long. CDR3 nucleotide sequence: TGTGCCAGCAGCATCCAGACCGGGGAGCTGTTTTTT. Protein: CASSIQTGELFF.

In DNA, the CDR3 is TGTGCCAGCAGTTTAGTTGTAGATAAGGATACGCAGTATTTT. Protein product: CASSLVVDKDTQYF. The gene calls are TRBV12-3 or TRBV12-4 and TRBJ2-3, with unresolved D. V gave up 1 base and J gave up 6 bases, with 11 bases separating them. There are 14 residues in the CDR3.

The chain carries TRBV9 and TRBJ2-1; 7 bases line up with TRBD2. After removal of 4 bases from V and 3 bases from J, the junction contained 7 bases not matched to a gene. The CDR3 length is 15 residues. Per germline, CDR1 SGDLS and CDR2 YYNGEE. The CDR3 DNA sequence: TGTGCCAGCAGCAACACAGCGGGGTACTACAATGAGCAGTTCTTC. Translation: CASSNTAGYYNEQFF.

V usage is TRBV12-3 or TRBV12-4 and J usage is TRBJ2-3; D gene unclear. V lost 7 bases and J 1 base, leaving 12 bases between the germline ends. The CDR3 is made up of 14 amino acids. CDR3: CASKARPGTDTQYF. The CDR3 DNA reads as TGTGCCAGCAAGGCGAGACCGGGCACAGATACGCAGTATTTT.

This clonotype was recorded at least ten times. The rearrangement links TRBV2 to TRBJ1-2; D uncertain. The CDR3 spans 15 residues. The germline V and J ends were trimmed by 2 bases and 3 bases, with 13 bases remaining between them. The germline gives CDR1 SNHLY, CDR2 FYNNEI. The CDR3 loop reads CASSELFGRDYGYTF. In DNA form, the CDR3 reads TGTGCCAGCAGTGAATTATTCGGTAGGGACTATGGCTACACCTTC.

This clonotype has just a few counts. The rearrangement links TRBV2 to TRBJ1-1; perhaps TRBD1 as D (5 bases). Germline values: CDR1 SNHLY, CDR2 FYNNEI. Trimming shortened V by 7 bases and J by 1 base, and 16 bases separated the two germline ends. The CDR3 spans 15 residues. DNA of the CDR3: TGTGCCAGCATCAAAAATGGACATACGAACACTGAAGCTTTCTTT. This gives the protein CASIKNGHTNTEAFF.

There are a few counts of this clonotype. The J gene is TRBJ1-3, the V gene TRBV29-1, with TRBD1 identical over 8 bases. CDR3 length: 13 residues. Germline CDR1 and CDR2: SQVTM and ANQGSEA. After removal of 7 bases from V and 4 bases from J, the junction contained 6 bases not matched to a gene. The CDR3 nucleotides read TGCAGCGGGGAGGACAGGGAAGGAAACACCATATATTTT. This gives the protein CSGEDREGNTIYF. The complete variable domain, with remaining parts taken from reference TRBV29-1 and TRBJ1-3, reads SAVISQKPSRDICQRGTSLTIQCQVDSQVTMMFWYRQQPGQSLTLIATANQGSEATYESGFVIDKFPISRPNLTFSTLTVSNMSPEDSSIYLCSGEDREGNTIYFGEGSWLTVV.

This clonotype has just a few counts. The chain joins TRBV28 to TRBJ2-7; TRBD1 is a possible D gene (6 bases). Trimming pared 2 bases from V and 3 bases from J, leaving 11 bases between. The CDR3 has 14 residues. Germline V lookup: CDR1 MDHEN, CDR2 SYDVKM. As DNA, the CDR3 is TGTGCCAGCAGTTTAGGTGGACAGCTCTACGAGCAGTACTTC. Its translation is CASSLGGQLYEQYF. Complete variable domain (other parts from reference TRBV28 and TRBJ2-7): DVKVTQSSRYLVKRTGEKVFLECVQDMDHENMFWYRQDPGLGLRLIYFSYDVKMKEKGDIPEGYSVSREKKERFSLILESASTNQTSMYLCASSLGGQLYEQYFGPGTRLTVT.

The chain joins TRBV10-3 to TRBJ2-1; D is perhaps TRBD2 (5 bases). The CDR3 has 15 amino acids. Per germline, CDR1 ENHRY and CDR2 SYGVKD. The ends were cut back, 10 bases at V and 6 bases at J, with 22 bases in the middle. Written as DNA, the CDR3 is TGTGCCACCCGGGGTTCTACCCTCTCTGGCAATGAGCAGTTCTTC. It yields the protein CATRGSTLSGNEQFF.

V gene TRBV7-2 combines with J gene TRBJ2-7, with D perhaps given as TRBD1 or TRBD2 (5 bases each). The germline CDR1 and CDR2 sequences are SGHTA and FQGNSA. There are 14 residues in the CDR3. Trimming pared 5 bases from V and 6 bases from J, leaving 17 bases between. This CDR3 is CASSVGTTSFEQYF. The CDR3 DNA follows: TGTGCCAGCAGCGTCGGGACCACTTCTTTCGAGCAGTACTTC. Full variable domain (missing parts from reference TRBV7-2 and TRBJ2-7): GAGVSQSPSNKVTEKGKDVELRCDPISGHTALYWYRQSLGQGLEFLIYFQGNSAPDKSGLPSDRFSAERTGGSVSTLTIQRTQQEDSAVYLCASSVGTTSFEQYFGPGTRLTVT.

The V and J genes are TRBV20-1 and TRBJ2-1; 7 bases map to TRBD2. The V gene end was trimmed by 3 bases and the J gene end by 2 bases; junction bases not matched to a gene: 4. Germline CDR1 and CDR2: DFQATT and SNEGSKA (reference sequence). The CDR3 covers 14 residues. Here the CDR3 reads CSASAGAAYNEQFF. The CDR3 DNA reads TGCAGTGCTAGCGCGGGAGCTGCCTACAATGAGCAGTTCTTC.

This clonotype was seen a few times. The rearrangement uses TRBV12-3 or TRBV12-4 and TRBJ2-3; a weak D match, TRBD2 (6 bases). Trimming took 2 bases from V and 5 from J, leaving 11 bases between them. This CDR3 region has 14 residues. The DNA of the CDR3 is TGTGCCAGCAGTTTAATGGGGGGTGGAGATACGCAGTATTTT. Translated, it gives CASSLMGGGDTQYF.

This clonotype has a handful of counts. The rearrangement uses TRBV13 and TRBJ2-1; 10 bases line up with TRBD2. This CDR3 is built from 15 residues. The V and J ends lost 6 bases and 12 bases, in that order; junction bases with no gene match: 14. Germline values: CDR1 PRHDT, CDR2 FYEKMQ (reference sequence). CDR3 DNA sequence: TGTGCCAGCAGACCCGCTAGCGGGAGCCCCTTAGGGCAGTTCTTC. Its protein product is CASRPASGSPLGQFF.

This sequence joins TRBV3-1 and TRBJ2-3; D ambiguous. The V gene lost 1 base and the J gene lost 4 bases, with 9 bases spanning the gap. This CDR3 spans 14 amino acids. CDR1 and CDR2 (germline): LGHDT, YNNKEL (reference sequence). For the CDR3, the DNA is TGTGCCAGCAGCCAAGGAAGGATCCCAGATACGCAGTATTTT. Amino acids: CASSQGRIPDTQYF.

The V gene is TRBV5-1, the J gene TRBJ2-7; tentatively, D is TRBD1 (6 bases). Germline assignment: CDR1 SGHRS and CDR2 YFSETQ. The CDR3 is made up of 15 amino acids. Trimming removed 9 bases from V and 2 bases from J, with 21 bases in between. As DNA, the CDR3 is TGCGCCACCACTCGGGGCGATGGGGGCCCCTACGAGCAGTACTTC. Translated: CATTRGDGGPYEQYF. Full variable domain (rest looked up from reference TRBV5-1 and TRBJ2-7): KAGVTQTPRYLIKTRGQQVTLSCSPISGHRSVSWYQQTPGQGLQFLFEYFSETQRNKGNFPGRFSGRQFSNSRSEMNVSTLELGDSALYLCATTRGDGGPYEQYFGPGTRLTVT.

Concerning this clonotype: An end of the junction differs from the germline gene, which may be a read error. The chain joins TRBV7-9 to TRBJ1-1; the match to TRBD1 covers 8 bases. The CDR3 covers 16 residues. Germline V gives CDR1 SEHNR, CDR2 FQNEAQ (reference sequence). CDR3 loop: CVSSATWTGKNTEAFF. The CDR3 nucleotides are TGTGTCAGCAGCGCCACCTGGACAGGGAAGAACACTGAAGCTTTCTTT. The variable domain in full, completed from reference TRBV7-9 and TRBJ1-1, reads DTGVSQNPRHKITKRGQNVTFRCDPISEHNRLYWYRQTLGQGPEFLTYFQNEAQLEKSRLLSDRFSAERPKGSFSTLEIQRTEQGDSAMYLCVSSATWTGKNTEAFFGQGTRLTVV.

The table lists this clonotype with a few counts. V and J are TRBV12-3 or TRBV12-4 and TRBJ2-3; D is possibly TRBD1 (5 bases). The CDR3 has 18 amino acids. Trimming stripped 1 base from V and 4 bases from J, with 21 bases between. The CDR3 protein is CASSLDAWGRRLSDTQYF. As DNA, the CDR3 is TGTGCCAGCAGTTTAGATGCGTGGGGCCGTCGACTTTCAGATACGCAGTATTTT.

This sequence joins TRBV2 and TRBJ1-5, with D maybe TRBD1 (6 bases). Germline V CDR1 and CDR2: SNHLY, FYNNEI. The V gene lost 7 bases and the J gene lost 0 bases, with 16 bases spanning the gap. The CDR3 is 16 residues long. Here the CDR3 DNA reads TGTGCCAGCAACAAAGGGGCAGGGGATAGCAATCAGCCCCAGCATTTT. Translated: CASNKGAGDSNQPQHF.

The chain recombines TRBV25-1 with TRBJ1-6, with unresolved D. The V end was cut by 2 bases, the J end by 0 bases, with 14 bases between. Germline CDR1 reads MGHDK; CDR2 reads SYGVNS. There are 18 residues in the CDR3. CDR3 nucleotide sequence: TGTGCCAGCAGTGAAGCCCACGGCCTGAGCTCCTATAATTCACCCCTCCACTTT. Amino acid sequence: CASSEAHGLSSYNSPLHF.

This clonotype occurred a few times. V and J are TRBV5-1 and TRBJ2-4; TRBD1 agrees at 10 bases. CDR1 SGHRS and CDR2 YFSETQ come from the germline V gene. The CDR3 runs 16 residues. V lost 4 bases, J lost 0 bases, and 4 bases stayed unmatched. Here the CDR3 reads CASSTRDRGAKNIQYF. The CDR3 bases are TGCGCCAGCAGCACCCGGGACAGGGGAGCCAAAAACATTCAGTACTTC.

This clonotype was seen a few times. This rearrangement joins TRBV15 to TRBJ2-1; 8 nucleotides agree with TRBD2. In germline, CDR1 is LNHNV, CDR2 YYDKDF (reference sequence). This CDR3 comprises 15 residues. V dropped 0 bases and J dropped 7; count of bases not matched to a gene: 5. CDR3 DNA: TGTGCCACCAGCAGAGATTTAGCGGGGCGGAATGAGCAGTTCTTC. Amino acid sequence: CATSRDLAGRNEQFF.

The chain combines TRBV7-8 with TRBJ2-3, with D tentatively TRBD1 or TRBD2 (5 bases each). V dropped 5 bases and J dropped 0 bases, with 18 bases sitting between them. The germline V gene encodes CDR1 SGHVS and CDR2 FQNEAQ. The CDR3 covers 17 residues. The CDR3 reads CASSRGVPGSSTDTQYF. In nucleotides, the CDR3 is TGTGCCAGCAGCAGAGGGGTGCCGGGGTCTAGCACAGATACGCAGTATTTT.

This clonotype came up once. The chain has TRBV2 and TRBJ2-2, with 7 bases identical to TRBD2. Germline V lookup: CDR1 SNHLY, CDR2 FYNNEI. This CDR3 contains 14 residues. V shed 8 bases, J shed 5 bases, and the junction held 8 bases outside the gene matches. The CDR3 loop is CASRGRGPTGELFF. The CDR3 bases are TGTGCCAGCCGGGGGAGGGGACCGACCGGGGAGCTGTTTTTT.

A note on this clonotype: Given the absence of the conserved phenylalanine or tryptophan at the CDR3 end, a read error is likely. V and J are TRBV12-3 or TRBV12-4 and TRBJ1-5; TRBD1 matches 8 bases. The CDR3 loop spans 14 amino acids. J was trimmed by 6 bases and V by 6 bases; bases with no gene match: 7. The CDR3: CASSASGGRQPQHS. The CDR3 DNA follows: TGTGCCAGCAGCGCCTCAGGGGGCCGTCAGCCCCAGCATTCT.